This TCR beta chain was documented in a study of response to subunit inactivated influenza vaccine. This CDR3 region has 14 residues. Trimming pared 0 bases from V and 7 bases from J, leaving 10 bases between. Germline V gene lookup returns CDR1 LGHDT and CDR2 YNNKEL (reference sequence). Study-wide points: Authors suggested each seasonal influenza vaccination recruits few new T cells.

TCRdb called the RT-PCR reads again in MiXCR, with one record for every CDR3 protein. The sample yields 650,000 to 850,000 distinct CDR3 sequences, 14% seen once. As regards this clonotype: Its antigen is unidentified.

The sample here was PBMCs from blood, taken less than 15 days before vaccination. The sequence came from a middle-aged man who received an inactivated influenza vaccine. The chain couples TRBV3-1 to TRBJ2-1; D not resolved. CDR3 amino acids: CASSQDLPANEQFF. The CDR3 region has the DNA TGTGCCAGCAGCCAAGATCTGCCAGCGAATGAGCAGTTCTTC.